Listed here are 3 T cell receptor beta chains from one sample, sequenced in a study of cytomegalovirus exposure and HLA in healthy donors. The study ran its PCR with 60 Vbeta and 13 Jbeta primers. Only in-frame clones appear in the TCRdb table, and some are missing; sequencing was by immunoSEQ multiplex PCR. Its listing shows some 200,000 clones. What was sequenced was PBMCs. Source of these receptors: a girl aged 2 to 9 in good health and CMV-seropositive.

V usage is TRBV6-5 and J usage is TRBJ1-1; D is possibly TRBD1 (5 bases). Trimming shortened V by 4 bases and J by 0 bases, and 9 bases separated the two germline ends. Germline V gene sequence: CDR1 MNHEY, CDR2 SVGAGI. The CDR3 is made up of 14 amino acids. In DNA, the CDR3 is TGTGCCAGCAGTTCCTTGACAGTGAACACTGAAGCTTTCTTT. It is translated as CASSSLTVNTEAFF.

This rearrangement joins TRBV27 to TRBJ2-1; 7 positions match TRBD1. This CDR3 comprises 17 residues. Trimming at V came to 6 bases and at J to 4 bases, leaving 15 bases not matched to a gene. CDR1 and CDR2 from the germline V gene are MNHEY and SMNVEV (reference sequence). CDR3 DNA: TGTGCCAGCAGCACTCGAATGGGACAGCTAATATACAATGAGCAGTTCTTC. Protein sequence: CASSTRMGQLIYNEQFF.

The V and J genes are TRBV5-6 and TRBJ2-1; D gene ambiguous. The CDR3 has 12 amino acids. Germline V gene sequence: CDR1 SGHDT, CDR2 YYEEEE. Trimming took 2 bases from V and 7 from J, leaving 7 bases between them. CDR3 region: CASSFGSNEQFF. The CDR3 DNA sequence: TGTGCCAGCAGCTTCGGGTCGAATGAGCAGTTCTTC. The full variable domain, its missing parts supplied by reference TRBV5-6 and TRBJ2-1, is DAGVTQSPTHLIKTRGQQVTLRCSPKSGHDTVSWYQQALGQGPQFIFQYYEEEERQRGNFPDRFSGHQFPNYSSELNVNALLLGDSALYLCASSFGSNEQFFGPGTRLTVL.